The clone carrying this T cell receptor beta chain was found a few times. This record comes from a study of T cells after yellow fever vaccination. MiXCR, applied by TCRdb to the 5' RACE reads, yields one record per CDR3 protein. This table has approximately 260,000 distinct CDR3 sequences, around 5.2% appearing once. Germline V gives CDR1 SGHTA, CDR2 FQGNSA. The CDR3 is made up of 14 amino acids. Trimming cost V 7 bases and J 2 bases, with 13 bases left between them. Sequencing used CD4+ T cells sorted from PBMCs, obtained on the day of the yellow fever booster vaccination. The gene calls are TRBV7-2 and TRBJ2-3; D gene uncertain. The source of this sequence is a man younger than 35 who received the YFV17D yellow fever vaccine. CDR3 DNA: TGTGCCAGCATCCTCTTCCCGTCCACAGATACGCAGTATTTT. Protein sequence: CASILFPSTDTQYF.